The 24 T cell receptor beta chains listed next were all sequenced from one sample in a study of cytomegalovirus exposure and HLA in healthy donors. Some clones are missing from TCRdb's copy, which holds only in-frame ones; the method was immunoSEQ multiplex PCR. The table has a few hundred thousand clones, about nine tenths seen once. The sequencing input was PBMCs. Receptors originate from a woman between 18 and 29 years old in good health and CMV-seronegative.

The chain carries TRBV5-1 and TRBJ1-1; D remains ambiguous. Germline assignment: CDR1 SGHRS and CDR2 YFSETQ. This CDR3 region has 14 residues. Trimming removed 5 bases at V and 1 base at J, with 12 bases between. CDR3 sequence reads: CASRGSSANTEAFF. DNA of the CDR3: TGCGCCAGCAGGGGTAGCTCGGCGAACACTGAAGCTTTCTTT.

The table lists this clone with a count of one. V and J are TRBV27 and TRBJ1-1; D remains unclear. Looked up from germline, CDR1 is MNHEY and CDR2 is SMNVEV (reference sequence). The V end lost 3 bases, the J end lost 1 base, and 9 bases lay between the germline ends. The CDR3 sequence is 14 residues long. CDR3 nucleotides: TGTGCCAGCAGTTTGTCACTTGGGAACACTGAAGCTTTCTTT. Protein: CASSLSLGNTEAFF.

The chain links TRBV7-8 to TRBJ1-1; D uncertain. The CDR3 covers 14 residues. The germline gives CDR1 SGHVS, CDR2 FQNEAQ. The V end was cut by 2 bases, the J end by 0 bases, with 7 bases between. The CDR3 region is CASSLFSMNTEAFF. CDR3 bases: TGTGCCAGCAGCTTATTCTCTATGAACACTGAAGCTTTCTTT.

This rearrangement joins TRBV7-5 to TRBJ1-5. TRBV7-5 represents a pseudogene. The CDR3 consists of 17 residues. The CDR3, as DNA: TGTGTCAGAAGCTTCAGGCCAAGGAGGATACGCAATCAGCCCCAGCATTTT. Translated, it gives CVRSFRPRRIRNQPQHF.

The chain carries TRBV25-1 and TRBJ2-5, with D perhaps TRBD2 (6 bases). The CDR3 loop spans 14 amino acids. Germline values: CDR1 MGHDK, CDR2 SYGVNS. Trimming pared 3 bases from V and 9 bases from J, leaving 17 bases between. In nucleotides, the CDR3 is TGTGCCAGCAGTGATCCCCGACTAGGAGTGGCCCAGTACTTC. Protein: CASSDPRLGVAQYF. The full variable domain, in which reference TRBV25-1 and TRBJ2-5 provide the parts outside the CDR3, is EADIYQTPRYLVIGTGKKITLECSQTMGHDKMYWYQQDPGMELHLIHYSYGVNSTEKGDLSSESTVSRIRTEHFPLTLESARPSHTSQYLCASSDPRLGVAQYFGPGTRLLVL.

The chain combines TRBV15 with TRBJ2-2; 7 bases are shared with TRBD1. V shed 0 bases, J shed 1 base, and the junction held 11 bases outside the gene matches. The CDR3 covers 19 residues. Germline V gene sequence: CDR1 LNHNV, CDR2 YYDKDF (reference sequence). CDR3 sequence (DNA): TGTGCCACCAGCAGAGATCCCGTCAGGGGGTCACGGAACACCGGGGAGCTGTTTTTT. This translates into CATSRDPVRGSRNTGELFF.

This clone was found once. V is TRBV5-1 and J is TRBJ1-2; D is possibly TRBD1 (5 bases). CDR1 and CDR2 from the germline V gene are SGHRS and YFSETQ. The CDR3 is 12 residues long. Trimming cost V 0 bases and J 8 bases, with 8 bases left between them. This CDR3 is CASSLGQRGYTF. The CDR3 coding sequence is TGCGCCAGCAGCTTGGGACAGAGAGGCTACACCTTC.

This chain uses TRBV7-9 with TRBJ1-4; D is perhaps TRBD1 (5 bases). The germline gives CDR1 SEHNR, CDR2 FQNEAQ (reference sequence). The CDR3 extends over 15 amino acids. V lost 6 bases and J 8 bases, leaving 19 bases between the germline ends. The chain's CDR3 is CASSFIGGVEEKLFF. CDR3 DNA: TGTGCCAGCAGTTTCATCGGGGGGGTAGAGGAAAAACTGTTTTTT.

The rearrangement uses TRBV5-1 and TRBJ2-7, with a weak D call TRBD1 (5 bases). This CDR3 is 14 amino acids long. Germline V gene sequence: CDR1 SGHRS, CDR2 YFSETQ. Trimming took off 3 bases at V and 0 bases at J, with 10 bases between the two ends. The CDR3 spells CASSSGDSSYEQYF. In DNA form, the CDR3 reads TGCGCCAGCAGCTCTGGTGACAGCTCCTACGAGCAGTACTTC.

The rearrangement joins TRBV10-1 to TRBJ2-5, with D possibly being TRBD2 (7 bases). Germline assignment: CDR1 WNHNN and CDR2 SYGVQD (reference sequence). The V end lost 3 bases, the J end lost 5 bases, and 13 bases lay between the germline ends. The CDR3 totals 14 residues. In DNA form, the CDR3 reads TGCGCCAGCAGTGACGGGGGGACAAGGGAGACCCAGTACTTC. This sequence encodes CASSDGGTRETQYF.

The chain uses TRBV19 and TRBJ1-2, with TRBD1 matching 7 bases. The trim removed 5 bases at V and 3 bases at J, leaving 3 bases unmatched. Germline CDR1 reads LNHDA; CDR2 reads SQIVND (reference sequence). The CDR3 has 13 amino acids. The CDR3 reads CASSRQGDYGYTF. The CDR3 coding sequence is TGTGCCAGTAGTCGACAGGGAGACTATGGCTACACCTTC.

This chain connects TRBV27 to TRBJ2-3; D ambiguous. Germline CDR1 reads MNHEY; CDR2 reads SMNVEV (reference sequence). With 7 bases removed from V and 4 bases from J, the gap between germline ends came to 6 bases. The CDR3 has 11 amino acids. DNA for the CDR3: TGTGCCAGCAATGTAGCAGATACGCAGTATTTT. It yields the protein CASNVADTQYF.

The rearrangement joins TRBV29-1 to TRBJ2-7, with D perhaps TRBD2 (6 bases). CDR1 and CDR2 (germline): SQVTM, ANQGSEA. This CDR3 contains 12 residues. Trimming removed 6 bases from V and 1 base from J, with 10 bases in between. The CDR3 region is CSVASESYEQYF. CDR3 nucleotide sequence: TGCAGCGTGGCTAGCGAATCCTACGAGCAGTACTTC.

Only one count was recorded for this clone. This rearrangement joins TRBV29-1 to TRBJ2-4, with TRBD1 as a possible D gene (6 bases). Germline V CDR1 and CDR2: SQVTM, ANQGSEA. The CDR3 consists of 11 residues. V lost 6 bases and J lost 6, with 9 bases in between. CDR3 loop: CSVVDRNIQYF. In DNA, the CDR3 is TGCAGCGTGGTGGACAGAAACATTCAGTACTTC.

This sequence joins TRBV4-1 and TRBJ2-1, with 10 bases lining up with TRBD2. The CDR3 sequence is 17 residues long. The V gene end was trimmed by 2 bases and the J gene end by 6 bases; junction bases not matched to a gene: 10. Germline V gene data show CDR1 as MGHRA and CDR2 as YSYEKL. CDR3 in amino acids: CASSQKTLAGAVNEQFF. DNA for the CDR3: TGCGCCAGCAGCCAAAAGACTCTAGCGGGGGCGGTCAATGAGCAGTTCTTC.

CDR3 amino acids: CASRDRGWQPQHF. In DNA form, the CDR3 reads TGTGCCAGTAGGGACAGGGGCTGGCAGCCCCAGCATTTT. The rearrangement links TRBV19 to TRBJ1-5; 9 bases align to TRBD1. Germline lookup yields CDR1 LNHDA and CDR2 SQIVND (reference sequence). The CDR3 consists of 13 residues. V was pared by 6 bases and J by 7 bases, with 4 bases of the junction left unmatched. The whole variable domain, remainder taken from reference TRBV19 and TRBJ1-5, is DGGITQSPKYLFRKEGQNVTLSCEQNLNHDAMYWYRQDPGQGLRLIYYSQIVNDFQKGDIAEGYSVSREKKESFPLTVTSAQKNPTAFYLCASRDRGWQPQHFGDGTRLSIL.

This rearrangement joins TRBV10-3 to TRBJ2-7; no definite D call. V lost 2 bases and J lost 2, with 4 bases in between. Germline assignment: CDR1 ENHRY and CDR2 SYGVKD. The CDR3 consists of 12 residues. As DNA, the CDR3 is TGTGCCATCAGTGAGGCTACCTACGAGCAGTACTTC. This translates into CAISEATYEQYF.

The rearrangement uses TRBV5-4 and TRBJ1-1, with D perhaps TRBD1 (6 bases). Trimming took 4 bases from V and 7 from J, leaving 11 bases between them. Germline CDR1 reads SGHNT; CDR2 reads YYREEE (reference sequence). This CDR3 has 12 residues. CDR3 sequence reads: CASSLDRYEAFF. CDR3 coding DNA: TGTGCCAGCAGCCTAGACAGGTATGAAGCTTTCTTT.

The chain couples TRBV5-4 to TRBJ1-1, with no clear D. The V end lost 5 bases, the J end lost 0 bases, and 14 bases lay between the germline ends. This CDR3 region has 15 residues. Per the germline V gene, CDR1 is SGHNT and CDR2 is YYREEE (reference sequence). CDR3 sequence: CASSLTVVMNTEAFF. CDR3 bases: TGTGCCAGCAGTCTCACCGTAGTCATGAACACTGAAGCTTTCTTT.

The chain recombines TRBV7-8 with TRBJ1-1; D ambiguous. Germline CDR1 and CDR2: SGHVS and FQNEAQ. The CDR3 runs to 16 residues. The V gene lost 6 bases and the J gene lost 1 base, with 18 bases spanning the gap. CDR3 amino acids: CASSPTWGGPNTEAFF. DNA of the CDR3: TGTGCCAGCAGTCCTACTTGGGGAGGCCCGAACACTGAAGCTTTCTTT.

CDR3 residues: CSVDAGYNEQFF. DNA for the CDR3: TGCAGCGTTGACGCGGGGTACAATGAGCAGTTCTTC. The chain joins TRBV29-1 to TRBJ2-1, with TRBD2 as a possible D gene (6 bases). This CDR3 is 12 amino acids long. Trimming cost V 3 bases and J 4 bases, with 7 bases left between them. Germline CDR1 SQVTM, CDR2 ANQGSEA.

The chain couples TRBV7-9 to TRBJ2-7; a possible D gene is TRBD2 (7 bases). Trimming stripped 4 bases from V and 2 bases from J, with 18 bases between. Germline CDR1 SEHNR, CDR2 FQNEAQ (reference sequence). The CDR3 has 16 amino acids. The CDR3 here is CASSSRGGGLTYEQYF. In nucleotides, the CDR3 is TGTGCCAGCAGCTCCAGGGGCGGGGGCCTTACCTACGAGCAGTACTTC.

The CDR3 nucleotides read TGTGCCAGCAGTTACTTGCCGGAGGGTAAGGAAGCTTTCTTT. Amino acids: CASSYLPEGKEAFF. V gene TRBV6-5 combines with J gene TRBJ1-1; unclear D gene. The CDR3 is made up of 14 amino acids. Germline V gene lookup returns CDR1 MNHEY and CDR2 SVGAGI. Trimming pared 1 base from V and 8 bases from J, leaving 14 bases between.

The chain links TRBV15 to TRBJ2-5; 9 bases agree with TRBD2. The germline V gene encodes CDR1 LNHNV and CDR2 YYDKDF (reference sequence). The CDR3 spans 16 residues. Trimming took 3 bases from V and 1 from J; bases not matched to a gene: 6. This CDR3 reads CATSSAAGLAQETQYF. The CDR3 bases are TGTGCCACCAGCAGCGCCGCGGGACTAGCCCAAGAGACCCAGTACTTC. Together with reference TRBV15 and TRBJ2-5, the CDR3 gives the full variable domain: DAMVIQNPRYQVTQFGKPVTLSCSQTLNHNVMYWYQQKSSQAPKLLFHYYDKDFNNEADTPDNFQSRRPNTSFCFLDIRSPGLGDTAMYLCATSSAAGLAQETQYFGPGTRLLVL.